Below are 20 T cell receptor beta chains sequenced from a single sample in a study of T-cell reconstitution after alpha-beta-depleted transplantation in children. For TCRbeta, the library was prepared with unique molecular identifiers. TCRdb processed the PCR reads anew with MiXCR; each CDR3 protein has one entry. The repertoire includes fewer than 700,000 distinct CDR3 sequences, 10% to 15% of them detected once, and approximately 2.1% sits in the top ten. The specimen comprised PBMCs, mostly from graft donor cells, sampled 360 days after TCRalphabeta/CD19-depleted stem cell transplant. These TCRs come from a male patient aged 10 to 17 who had a stem cell transplant for acute myeloid leukemia, so the T cells may come from the graft donor.

This clonotype has a handful of counts. In DNA, the CDR3 is TGTGCCAGCAACGGGAGACTAGCGGGGACCTACGAGCAGTACTTC. Protein product: CASNGRLAGTYEQYF. The chain links TRBV2 to TRBJ2-7, with 11 bases aligning to TRBD2. Germline V lookup: CDR1 SNHLY, CDR2 FYNNEI. With V trimmed by 7 bases and J by 2 bases, 7 bases remained unmatched. The CDR3 contains 15 residues. Drawing the rest from reference TRBV2 and TRBJ2-7, the complete variable domain is EPEVTQTPSHQVTQMGQEVILRCVPISNHLYFYWYRQILGQKVEFLVSFYNNEISEKSEIFDDQFSVERPDGSNFTLKIRSTKLEDSAMYFCASNGRLAGTYEQYFGPGTRLTVT.

Only a few counts were recorded for this clonotype. V is TRBV5-1 and J is TRBJ2-2, with D possibly being TRBD2 (6 bases). This CDR3 has 17 amino acids. V dropped 0 bases and J dropped 1 base, with 13 bases sitting between them. The germline V gene has CDR1 SGHRS and CDR2 YFSETQ. For the CDR3, the DNA is TGCGCCAGCAGCTTGGGTCCCCAGGGACTGAACACCGGGGAGCTGTTTTTT. Protein product: CASSLGPQGLNTGELFF.

This clonotype was detected only a few times. This chain uses TRBV5-1 with TRBJ2-7; 11 bases match TRBD2. V was pared by 0 bases and J by 6 bases, with 2 bases of the junction left unmatched. From germline, CDR1 is SGHRS and CDR2 YFSETQ. The CDR3 runs 14 residues. As DNA, the CDR3 is TGCGCCAGCAGCTTGGTGCTAGCGGGAGGCGAGCAGTACTTC. It specifies CASSLVLAGGEQYF. The entire variable domain, with the rest obtained from reference TRBV5-1 and TRBJ2-7, is as follows: KAGVTQTPRYLIKTRGQQVTLSCSPISGHRSVSWYQQTPGQGLQFLFEYFSETQRNKGNFPGRFSGRQFSNSRSEMNVSTLELGDSALYLCASSLVLAGGEQYFGPGTRLTVT.

This clonotype was seen at least ten times. J is TRBJ2-1 and V is TRBV7-2, with D maybe TRBD2 (6 bases). Between the trimmed V and J ends, which lost 1 base and 6 bases, there was a span of 16 bases. Per germline, CDR1 SGHTA and CDR2 FQGNSA. There are 16 residues in the CDR3. This CDR3 reads CASSLVGGRGTNEQFF. CDR3 bases: TGTGCCAGCAGCTTAGTCGGGGGTCGGGGGACCAATGAGCAGTTCTTC.

Only a few counts were recorded for this clonotype. This chain joins TRBV29-1 and TRBJ1-4; possible D gene TRBD1, 6 bases. Trimming left V 7 bases short and J 0 bases short, with 12 bases between. The CDR3 has 14 amino acids. From germline, CDR1 is SQVTM and CDR2 ANQGSEA. This chain's CDR3 is CSARGRATNEKLFF. In nucleotides, the CDR3 is TGCAGCGCACGGGGGCGAGCAACTAATGAAAAACTGTTTTTT.

This clonotype was seen many times. CDR3 loop: CASRDRGYETQYF. CDR3 in DNA: TGTGCCAGCCGGGACAGGGGGTACGAGACCCAGTACTTC. The chain couples TRBV10-3 to TRBJ2-5; 11 bases are a match to TRBD1. The CDR3 totals 13 residues. V shed 10 bases, J shed 5 bases, and the junction held 6 bases outside the gene matches. Germline V gives CDR1 ENHRY, CDR2 SYGVKD.

The rearrangement links TRBV2 to TRBJ2-1, with 11 bases matching TRBD2. Trimming cost V 2 bases and J 6 bases; bases outside gene matches: 3. Per germline, CDR1 SNHLY and CDR2 FYNNEI. The CDR3 is 15 amino acids. The DNA for the CDR3 is TGTGCCAGCAGTGAAACTAGCGGGAGTTTCAATGAGCAGTTCTTC. It translates to CASSETSGSFNEQFF.

The chain is built from TRBV20-1 and TRBJ2-3, with TRBD1 identical over 11 bases. This CDR3 is 15 amino acids long. The junction had 9 bases not matched to a gene; V was cut back by 6 bases and J by 4 bases. Germline loops: CDR1 DFQATT, CDR2 SNEGSKA (reference sequence). CDR3 protein: CSAPRTGGPPDTQYF. The CDR3 DNA follows: TGCAGTGCCCCACGGACAGGGGGCCCCCCAGATACGCAGTATTTT.

The CDR3 protein is CASSSYSIYNEQFF. DNA for the CDR3: TGTGCCAGTAGTTCTTACAGCATCTACAATGAGCAGTTCTTC. This chain links TRBV19 with TRBJ2-1; D uncertain. V was clipped by 5 bases and J by 3 bases, with 11 bases between them. The germline gives CDR1 LNHDA, CDR2 SQIVND (reference sequence). The CDR3 has 14 residues.

V usage is TRBV5-1 and J usage is TRBJ2-7; D is unclear. The CDR3 is 14 amino acids. Germline V gene data show CDR1 as SGHRS and CDR2 as YFSETQ. The ends were cut back, 4 bases at V and 1 base at J, with 12 bases in the middle. The CDR3 here is CASSPFLGSYEQYF. The CDR3 region has the DNA TGCGCCAGCAGCCCGTTCCTCGGATCCTACGAGCAGTACTTC. The full variable domain, with the rest looked up from reference TRBV5-1 and TRBJ2-7, is KAGVTQTPRYLIKTRGQQVTLSCSPISGHRSVSWYQQTPGQGLQFLFEYFSETQRNKGNFPGRFSGRQFSNSRSEMNVSTLELGDSALYLCASSPFLGSYEQYFGPGTRLTVT.

The J gene is TRBJ2-6, the V gene TRBV3-1; perhaps TRBD2 as D (5 bases). Germline V gene data show CDR1 as LGHDT and CDR2 as YNNKEL (reference sequence). This CDR3 region has 21 residues. The V and J ends lost 1 base and 0 bases respectively, with 22 bases between them. CDR3 residues: CASSQVGLAAGGGSGANVLTF. DNA of the CDR3: TGTGCCAGCAGCCAAGTCGGCTTGGCTGCGGGCGGAGGCTCTGGGGCCAACGTCCTGACTTTC. The whole variable domain, remainder taken from reference TRBV3-1 and TRBJ2-6, is DTAVSQTPKYLVTQMGNDKSIKCEQNLGHDTMYWYKQDSKKFLKIMFSYNNKELIINETVPNRFSPKSPDKAHLNLHINSLELGDSAVYFCASSQVGLAAGGGSGANVLTFGAGSRLTVL.

This clonotype was picked up many times. The chain uses TRBV3-1 and TRBJ1-2, with 8 bases identical to TRBD1. Germline CDR1 reads LGHDT; CDR2 reads YNNKEL (reference sequence). The CDR3 consists of 12 residues. The junction had 8 bases not matched to a gene; V was cut back by 10 bases and J by 7 bases. The CDR3 DNA reads TGTGCCACCTGGGGACAGGCGGGTGGCTACACCTTC. Translating it yields CATWGQAGGYTF.

This clonotype has at least ten counts. The chain combines TRBV24-1 with TRBJ2-7, with D perhaps assigned TRBD1 or TRBD2 (6 bases each). The CDR3 loop spans 14 amino acids. V was trimmed by 2 bases and J by 5 bases, leaving 12 bases between them. CDR1 is KGHDR and CDR2 is SFDVKD in the germline V gene. CDR3 loop: CATSDSTGRHEQYF. The CDR3, as DNA: TGTGCCACCAGTGATTCTACAGGGAGGCACGAGCAGTACTTC.

This clonotype was seen many times. The genes are TRBV4-3 and TRBJ2-5; 8 nucleotides align to TRBD2. Germline V gives CDR1 LGHNA, CDR2 YSLEER. V trimming: 4 bases; J trimming: 5 bases; junction bases outside the gene matches: 9. This CDR3 is 15 amino acids long. CDR3 residues: CASSLGTSEVETQYF. Written as DNA, the CDR3 is TGCGCCAGCAGCCTAGGGACTAGTGAGGTGGAGACCCAGTACTTC.

The chain has TRBV28 and TRBJ2-7, with D possibly TRBD1 on 6 matching bases. This CDR3 spans 14 amino acids. The V and J ends lost 5 bases and 2 bases respectively, with 13 bases between them. Germline V gene lookup returns CDR1 MDHEN and CDR2 SYDVKM. The CDR3 reads CASSLTGPPYEQYF. The DNA for the CDR3 is TGTGCCAGCAGTCTTACAGGGCCCCCCTACGAGCAGTACTTC.

This clonotype has only a few counts. The gene calls are TRBV6-1 and TRBJ2-1; 12 bases fit TRBD2. V lost 10 bases, J lost 10 bases, and 17 bases stayed unmatched. Germline CDR1 is MNHNS and CDR2 is SASEGT. There are 16 residues in the CDR3. The CDR3 nucleotides read TGTGCCACGCTACTAACAGGGGGCCTAGCGGGAGGGGAGCAGTTCTTC. This sequence encodes CATLLTGGLAGGEQFF.

The chain combines TRBV12-3 or TRBV12-4 with TRBJ2-1, with TRBD2 matching 16 bases. The CDR3 is 16 residues long. Germline trimming cut 6 bases from V and 10 bases from J; bases unmatched to any gene: 9. The CDR3 bases are TGTGCCAGCAGCCTTGGGACTAGCGGGAGGGCGGAAGAGCAGTTCTTC. Translating gives CASSLGTSGRAEEQFF.

The V and J genes are TRBV7-2 and TRBJ1-3; a possible D gene is TRBD1 (5 bases). V dropped 6 bases and J dropped 2 bases, with 11 bases sitting between them. This CDR3 spans 14 amino acids. CDR1 and CDR2 (germline): SGHTA, FQGNSA. The DNA of the CDR3 is TGTGCCAGCAGTTTCAGGGTAACTGGAAACACCATATATTTT. It codes for CASSFRVTGNTIYF. The full variable domain, in which reference TRBV7-2 and TRBJ1-3 provide the parts outside the CDR3, is GAGVSQSPSNKVTEKGKDVELRCDPISGHTALYWYRQSLGQGLEFLIYFQGNSAPDKSGLPSDRFSAERTGGSVSTLTIQRTQQEDSAVYLCASSFRVTGNTIYFGEGSWLTVV.

This chain uses TRBV30 with TRBJ1-3; D gene ambiguous. Germline values: CDR1 GTSNPN, CDR2 SVGIG (reference sequence). The CDR3 has 13 residues. V lost 4 bases and J 2 bases, leaving 9 bases between the germline ends. The CDR3 is CAWNWGAGNTIYF. The CDR3 DNA reads TGTGCCTGGAATTGGGGAGCTGGAAACACCATATATTTT.

This clonotype was seen only a few times. The chain recombines TRBV20-1 with TRBJ2-3, with 7 nucleotides matching TRBD1. With V trimmed by 4 bases and J by 3 bases, 7 bases remained unmatched. The CDR3 length is 14 residues. Per germline, CDR1 DFQATT and CDR2 SNEGSKA (reference sequence). CDR3 residues: CSATTTGLTDTQYF. Written as DNA, the CDR3 is TGCAGTGCTACGACGACAGGGCTGACAGATACGCAGTATTTT.